Presented here are 25 T cell receptor beta chains from one specimen sequenced in a study of cytomegalovirus exposure and HLA in healthy donors. The PCR was carried out with 60 Vbeta primers and 13 Jbeta primers. Measured with immunoSEQ multiplex PCR; TCRdb has only the in-frame clones, and not every one. The sample shows roughly 80,000 clones, roughly two thirds of them seen only once. Specimen: PBMCs. Receptors originate from a woman in her 50s in good health and CMV-seropositive.

This clone has just one count. J is TRBJ1-3 and V is TRBV6-4; tentatively, D is TRBD1 (5 bases). This CDR3 has 12 residues. Germline V gives CDR1 MRHNA, CDR2 SNTAGT. Trimming removed 9 bases from V and 5 bases from J, with 11 bases in between. The CDR3 coding sequence is TGTGCCAGGCAGGGTCCCCGAAACACCATATATTTT. This gives the protein CARQGPRNTIYF.

This chain connects TRBV5-4 to TRBJ2-3; the D is unclear. This CDR3 contains 14 residues. V was shortened by 0 bases and J by 6 bases, with 11 bases between the two germline ends. Germline V gene lookup returns CDR1 SGHNT and CDR2 YYREEE (reference sequence). Written as DNA, the CDR3 is TGTGCCAGCAGCTTGGAATGGGCGATTGATACGCAGTATTTT. Its translation: CASSLEWAIDTQYF.

The chain employs TRBV12-5 and TRBJ2-6; D is unclear. Germline V gene data show CDR1 as LGHNT and CDR2 as FRNRAP. The V and J ends lost 0 bases and 8 bases respectively, with 8 bases between them. The length of the CDR3 is 14 residues. The CDR3 DNA sequence: TGTGCTAGTGGTTTGGTAAATAGCCCCAACGTCCTGACTTTC. This gives the protein CASGLVNSPNVLTF.

This chain connects TRBV13 to TRBJ1-2; 8 positions agree with TRBD1. This CDR3 region has 14 residues. Germline CDR1 PRHDT, CDR2 FYEKMQ (reference sequence). V shed 1 base, J shed 7 bases, and the junction held 5 bases outside the gene matches. Here the CDR3 DNA reads TGTGCCAGCAGCTTAGTGGGACAGGTCCGTGGCTACACCTTC. Translation gives CASSLVGQVRGYTF.

This rearrangement joins TRBV7-6 to TRBJ1-1; 8 positions match TRBD1. This CDR3 is 21 amino acids long. V trimming: 2 bases; J trimming: 6 bases; junction bases outside the gene matches: 26. The V gene's germline CDR1 is SGHVS and CDR2 FNYEAQ. CDR3 coding DNA: TGTGCCAGCAGCTTACCCACGGGACAGGCCCCATTTTCTCTCATTTTCCCTGAAGCTTTCTTT. It codes for CASSLPTGQAPFSLIFPEAFF.

This clone came up a few times. The rearrangement joins TRBV14 to TRBJ2-2; 11 bases line up with TRBD1. The CDR3 length is 15 residues. Germline assignment: CDR1 SGHDN and CDR2 FVKESK. Trimming cost V 4 bases and J 10 bases; bases outside gene matches: 8. CDR3 protein: CASSRGQGAWEELFF. CDR3 bases: TGTGCCAGCAGCCGCGGACAGGGGGCCTGGGAGGAGCTGTTTTTT.

The J gene is TRBJ2-2, the V gene TRBV7-8; a weak D match, TRBD2 (5 bases). The V gene's germline CDR1 is SGHVS and CDR2 FQNEAQ. The CDR3 has 15 amino acids. Trimming took 0 bases from V and 6 from J, leaving 11 bases between them. For the CDR3, the DNA is TGTGCCAGCAGCTTAGCGCTAAGAGGGTCCGGGGAGCTGTTTTTT. It translates to CASSLALRGSGELFF. Together with reference TRBV7-8 and TRBJ2-2, the CDR3 gives the full variable domain: GAGVSQSPRYKVAKRGQDVALRCDPISGHVSLFWYQQALGQGPEFLTYFQNEAQLDKSGLPSDRFFAERPEGSVSTLKIQRTQQEDSAVYLCASSLALRGSGELFFGEGSRLTVL.

J is TRBJ1-5 and V is TRBV6-5; TRBD1 matches 7 bases. Germline CDR1 is MNHEY and CDR2 is SVGAGI. This CDR3 comprises 15 residues. The J segment lost 3 bases and the V segment lost 6 bases, leaving 8 bases of the junction unmatched. The CDR3 protein is CASRATGVPNQPQHF. For the CDR3, the DNA is TGTGCCAGCAGAGCAACAGGGGTCCCCAATCAGCCCCAGCATTTT.

The chain employs TRBV28 and TRBJ2-3; D possibly corresponds to TRBD2 (5 bases). The V gene lost 7 bases and the J gene lost 4 bases, with 12 bases spanning the gap. The germline V gene has CDR1 MDHEN and CDR2 SYDVKM. The length of the CDR3 is 13 residues. The CDR3 bases are TGTGCCAGCAAACTCGGAGGTCCAGATACGCAGTATTTT. This encodes CASKLGGPDTQYF.

This clone occurred a few times. The chain carries TRBV9 and TRBJ2-3, with TRBD2 matching over 8 bases. This CDR3 region has 19 residues. Germline V gives CDR1 SGDLS, CDR2 YYNGEE. V dropped 6 bases and J dropped 3; count of bases not matched to a gene: 21. CDR3 nucleotide sequence: TGTGCCAGCAAAGTTCGGAGTAGCGGGGATTCGGCTTATACAGATACGCAGTATTTT. This gives the protein CASKVRSSGDSAYTDTQYF.

The chain recombines TRBV5-1 with TRBJ1-1; maybe TRBD1 (5 bases). Germline V CDR1 and CDR2: SGHRS, YFSETQ. V was shortened by 0 bases and J by 4 bases, with 13 bases between the two germline ends. The CDR3 sequence is 15 residues long. The CDR3 nucleotides are TGCGCCAGCAGCTTGGGACAACAGGTTTTCACTGAAGCTTTCTTT. Amino acid sequence: CASSLGQQVFTEAFF. The complete variable domain, with remaining parts taken from reference TRBV5-1 and TRBJ1-1, reads KAGVTQTPRYLIKTRGQQVTLSCSPISGHRSVSWYQQTPGQGLQFLFEYFSETQRNKGNFPGRFSGRQFSNSRSEMNVSTLELGDSALYLCASSLGQQVFTEAFFGQGTRLTVV.

The V gene is TRBV7-9, the J gene TRBJ1-2; D not resolved. The V end was cut by 7 bases, the J end by 1 base, with 13 bases between. This CDR3 has 14 residues. CDR1 and CDR2 from the germline V gene are SEHNR and FQNEAQ (reference sequence). The CDR3 protein is CASTAFHINYGYTF. The CDR3 DNA follows: TGTGCCAGCACCGCCTTCCACATTAACTATGGCTACACCTTC.

The rearrangement links TRBV18 to TRBJ1-2; D might be TRBD1 (5 bases). The CDR3 totals 17 residues. CDR1 and CDR2 (germline): KGHSH, LQKENI. The V gene lost 2 bases and the J gene lost 5 bases, with 21 bases spanning the gap. The chain's CDR3 is CASSPDISGAQVYGYTF. As DNA, the CDR3 is TGTGCCAGCTCACCAGATATCAGTGGGGCGCAGGTTTATGGCTACACCTTC.

The rearrangement joins TRBV29-1 to TRBJ1-2; D is uncertain. CDR1 is SQVTM, CDR2 ANQGSEA, per germline. V shed 8 bases and J shed 7 bases, with 26 bases lying between them. The CDR3 sequence is 15 residues long. The CDR3, as DNA: TGCAGCCTCCAGACTTCCGGCCCCGAGCCGCCTGGCTACACCTTC. Translation gives CSLQTSGPEPPGYTF.

V usage is TRBV10-3 and J usage is TRBJ1-1; weak D call: TRBD1 (6 bases). Germline values: CDR1 ENHRY, CDR2 SYGVKD. V was pared by 10 bases and J by 5 bases, with 17 bases between. The CDR3 runs 13 residues. CDR3 DNA: TGTGCCACACAGGGTTCAAGGGTGACTGAAGCTTTCTTT. This sequence encodes CATQGSRVTEAFF.

This clone has just a few counts. This chain's CDR3 is CASSGLAGLSTDTQYF. In nucleotides, the CDR3 is TGCGCCAGCAGTGGACTCGCAGGGCTTAGCACAGATACGCAGTATTTT. V gene TRBV10-2 combines with J gene TRBJ2-3; TRBD1 is a possible D gene (5 bases). There are 16 residues in the CDR3. V lost 4 bases, J lost 0 bases, and 14 bases lay in between. In germline, CDR1 is WSHSY, CDR2 SAAADI.

The chain carries TRBV7-9 and TRBJ2-3; maybe TRBD1 (5 bases). Germline V gives CDR1 SEHNR, CDR2 FQNEAQ (reference sequence). This CDR3 spans 15 amino acids. V shed 5 bases and J shed 2 bases, with 14 bases lying between them. For the CDR3, the DNA is TGTGCCAGCAGCGTCGACAGCTTTCTCACAGATACGCAGTATTTT. Residues: CASSVDSFLTDTQYF.

This sequence joins TRBV2 and TRBJ2-7; a possible D gene is TRBD1 (6 bases). Trimming took 6 bases from V and 9 from J, leaving 18 bases between them. The length of the CDR3 is 13 residues. Germline V lookup: CDR1 SNHLY, CDR2 FYNNEI. The CDR3 sequence is CASSAGQFLGQYV. CDR3 nucleotide sequence: TGTGCCAGCAGCGCCGGACAGTTTTTGGGGCAGTACGTC.

This clone occurred once. The chain recombines TRBV10-2 with TRBJ2-2; D may be TRBD1 (5 bases). With 3 bases removed from V and 8 bases from J, the gap between germline ends came to 10 bases. This CDR3 is 13 amino acids long. Germline V lookup: CDR1 WSHSY, CDR2 SAAADI. CDR3 region: CASSDLRGGELFF. CDR3 bases: TGCGCCAGCAGTGACCTAAGGGGAGGGGAGCTGTTTTTT.

V gene TRBV10-3 combines with J gene TRBJ1-6, with TRBD1 matching over 8 bases. The germline gives CDR1 ENHRY, CDR2 SYGVKD. The CDR3 covers 15 residues. J was trimmed by 11 bases and V by 5 bases; bases with no gene match: 11. CDR3 nucleotides: TGTGCCATCAGTACAGGACAGGGTGTCAATGCACCCCTCCACTTT. This codes for CAISTGQGVNAPLHF.

This chain uses TRBV2 with TRBJ2-5, with 12 nucleotides matching TRBD2. The V gene end was trimmed by 6 bases and the J gene end by 6 bases; junction bases not matched to a gene: 8. The CDR3 totals 15 residues. Germline CDR1 reads SNHLY; CDR2 reads FYNNEI. DNA of the CDR3: TGTGCCAGCAGCTCTAGCGGGGGGGCCTTCCAGACCCAGTACTTC. Protein product: CASSSSGGAFQTQYF.

This clone was counted between two and nine times. This chain uses TRBV29-1 with TRBJ2-2, with a tentative D call TRBD2 (6 bases). Germline V gives CDR1 SQVTM, CDR2 ANQGSEA. This CDR3 is 13 amino acids long. V dropped 7 bases and J dropped 2 bases, with 11 bases sitting between them. The CDR3 DNA follows: TGCAGCGCGACGGGGACTAACACCGGGGAGCTGTTTTTT. Residues: CSATGTNTGELFF.

The CDR3 protein is CASSGGQRPEAFF. The CDR3 DNA sequence: TGTGCCAGCAGTGGGGGACAGAGACCTGAAGCTTTCTTT. The chain is built from TRBV6-1 and TRBJ1-1, with TRBD1 matching 7 bases. The germline V gene encodes CDR1 MNHNS and CDR2 SASEGT. V shed 4 bases and J 6 bases; nucleotides not matched to a gene: 5. This CDR3 contains 13 residues.

The chain employs TRBV23-1 and TRBJ1-3; 7 nucleotides align to TRBD1. TRBV23-1 is identified as an open reading frame with a role that is uncertain. J gave up 1 base and V 0 bases, and 9 bases lay outside the gene matches. The CDR3 contains 18 residues. The CDR3: CASSQSSPNRGSGNTIYF. The DNA of the CDR3 is TGCGCCAGCAGTCAATCGTCCCCCAACAGGGGATCTGGAAACACCATATATTTT.

This chain links TRBV5-6 with TRBJ2-3, with a possible D match to TRBD1 (6 bases). CDR3 size: 14 residues. Germline values: CDR1 SGHDT, CDR2 YYEEEE. V was clipped by 3 bases and J by 4 bases, with 12 bases between them. Here the CDR3 reads CASSWETGADTQYF. The CDR3 region has the DNA TGTGCCAGCAGCTGGGAGACAGGAGCAGATACGCAGTATTTT.